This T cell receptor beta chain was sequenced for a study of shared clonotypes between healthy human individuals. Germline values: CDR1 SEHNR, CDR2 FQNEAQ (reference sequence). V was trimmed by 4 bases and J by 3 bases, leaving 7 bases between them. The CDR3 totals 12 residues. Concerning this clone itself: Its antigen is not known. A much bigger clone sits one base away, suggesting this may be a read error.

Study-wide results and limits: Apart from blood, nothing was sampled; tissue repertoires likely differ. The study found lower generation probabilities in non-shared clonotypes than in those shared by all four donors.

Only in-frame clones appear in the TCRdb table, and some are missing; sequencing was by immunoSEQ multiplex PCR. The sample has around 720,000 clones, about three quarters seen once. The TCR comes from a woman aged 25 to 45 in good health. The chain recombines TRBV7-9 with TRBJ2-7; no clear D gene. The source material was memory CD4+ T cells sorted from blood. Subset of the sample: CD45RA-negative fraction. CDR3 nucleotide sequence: TGTGCCAGCAGCTGGGTCAGCTACGAGCAGTACTTC. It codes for CASSWVSYEQYF.